This T cell receptor beta chain was obtained from a study of blood T cell repertoires in COVID-19. As for the study in general: Nucleic acid was either cDNA or gDNA, and it came from T cells, B-cell-depleted T cells, or PBMCs.

This clone has a single count. Cohort 3 recovery required two negative PCRs, clearance, or symptom resolution. Germline V gives CDR1 KGHDR, CDR2 SFDVKD. J gave up 7 bases and V 3 bases, and 5 bases lay outside the gene matches. This CDR3 spans 16 amino acids. As originally analysed: Reference gene primer amplification yielded estimated nucleated cell counts. TCRdb keeps only in-frame clones here, not all; method: immunoSEQ multiplex PCR. V, J and clone size are those of that table, while D and trimming were read from the DNA. Among hundreds of thousands of clones listed, approximately 92% were seen once.

The specimen sequenced was PBMCs or T cells enriched from blood (not recorded which). The chain uses TRBV24-1 and TRBJ2-2; 12 nucleotides align to TRBD2. This receptor was identified in a man aged 25 to 40 who had recovered from COVID-19. The CDR3 loop is CATSDPTSGGSGELFF. The CDR3 nucleotides read TGTGCCACCAGTGATCCTACTAGCGGGGGGAGCGGGGAGCTGTTTTTT.